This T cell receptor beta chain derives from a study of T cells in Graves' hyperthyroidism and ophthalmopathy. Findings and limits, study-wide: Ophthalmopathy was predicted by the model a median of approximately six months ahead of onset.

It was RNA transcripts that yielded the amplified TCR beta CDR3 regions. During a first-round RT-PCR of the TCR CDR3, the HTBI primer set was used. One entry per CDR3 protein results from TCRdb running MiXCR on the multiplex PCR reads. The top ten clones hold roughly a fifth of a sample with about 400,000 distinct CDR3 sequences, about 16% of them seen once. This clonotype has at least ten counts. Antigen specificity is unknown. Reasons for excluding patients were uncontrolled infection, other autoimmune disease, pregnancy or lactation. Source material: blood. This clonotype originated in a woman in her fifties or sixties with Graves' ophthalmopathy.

The CDR3 loop is CASSATSGTSGTDTQYF. CDR3 DNA: TGTGCCAGCAGCGCAACTTCCGGGACTAGCGGGACAGATACGCAGTATTTT. This chain links TRBV9 with TRBJ2-3; TRBD2 aligns across 12 bases. This CDR3 spans 17 amino acids. CDR1 and CDR2 (germline): SGDLS, YYNGEE. Trimming took 3 bases from V and 3 from J; bases not matched to a gene: 8. Combining the CDR3 with reference TRBV9 and TRBJ2-3 gives the whole variable domain DSGVTQTPKHLITATGQRVTLRCSPRSGDLSVYWYQQSLDQGLQFLIQYYNGEERAKGNILERFSAQQFPDLHSELNLSSLELGDSALYFCASSATSGTSGTDTQYFGPGTRLTVL.